The clone carrying this T cell receptor (beta chain) was counted at least ten times. The data were obtained in a study of molecular identifiers for immune sequencing clone quantification. From roughly 21,000 to 960,000 sorted cells, naive CD8 libraries were generated with 10%, 30% or 50% RNA. TCRdb re-derived calls from the PCR reads in MiXCR, one entry per CDR3 protein. Among approximately 59,000 distinct CDR3 sequences listed, approximately 18% were seen once. Germline values: CDR1 SGHDN, CDR2 FVKESK. The V and J ends lost 2 bases and 8 bases, in that order; junction bases with no gene match: 15. There are 17 residues in the CDR3.

V gene TRBV14 combines with J gene TRBJ2-1, with 7 nucleotides matching TRBD2. The sample taken for sequencing was naive CD8+ T cells from blood, with Jurkat cell RNA spiked in. Sample subset: FACS-sorted CD8+CD4-CCR7+CD45RA+ naive T cells. The receptor's source is a human donor in good health. Some libraries in this study had Jurkat cell RNA spiked in. The CDR3 DNA reads TGTGCCAGCAGCCAAAAGCCTAGCGGAACCCGACGGGATGAGCAGTTCTTC. Its translation: CASSQKPSGTRRDEQFF.